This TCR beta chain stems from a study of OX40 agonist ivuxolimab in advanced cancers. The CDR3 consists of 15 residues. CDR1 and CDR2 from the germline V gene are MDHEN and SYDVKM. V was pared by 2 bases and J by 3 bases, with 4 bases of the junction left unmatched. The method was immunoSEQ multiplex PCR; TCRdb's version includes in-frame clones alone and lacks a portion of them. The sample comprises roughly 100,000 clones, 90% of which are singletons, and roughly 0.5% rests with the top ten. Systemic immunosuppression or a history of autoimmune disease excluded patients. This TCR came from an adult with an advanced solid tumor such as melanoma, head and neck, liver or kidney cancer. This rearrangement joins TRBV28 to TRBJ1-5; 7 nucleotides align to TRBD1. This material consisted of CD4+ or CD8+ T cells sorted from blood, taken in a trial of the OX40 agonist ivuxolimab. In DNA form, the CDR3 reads TGTGCCAGCAGTTTAGTACAGGGGAACAATCAGCCCCAGCATTTT. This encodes CASSLVQGNNQPQHF. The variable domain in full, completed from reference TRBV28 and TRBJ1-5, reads DVKVTQSSRYLVKRTGEKVFLECVQDMDHENMFWYRQDPGLGLRLIYFSYDVKMKEKGDIPEGYSVSREKKERFSLILESASTNQTSMYLCASSLVQGNNQPQHFGDGTRLSIL.